These 21 T cell receptor beta chains came from one sample sequenced in a study of technical replicates of blood from four donors. Measured with immunoSEQ multiplex PCR; TCRdb has only the in-frame clones, and not every one. The data hold about 76,000 clones, with around 97% observed a single time. Sequencing was carried out using T cells isolated from PBMCs. The receptors derive from a human donor in good health.

The chain employs TRBV5-1 and TRBJ1-4; D not resolved. V was clipped by 6 bases and J by 3 bases, with 15 bases between them. The CDR3 sequence is 15 residues long. Germline loops: CDR1 SGHRS, CDR2 YFSETQ. The DNA of the CDR3 is TGCGCCAGCATCGTAGCCCCCGGAGCTAATGAAAAACTGTTTTTT. Its translation: CASIVAPGANEKLFF. Using reference TRBV5-1 and TRBJ1-4 for the parts outside the CDR3, the full variable domain is KAGVTQTPRYLIKTRGQQVTLSCSPISGHRSVSWYQQTPGQGLQFLFEYFSETQRNKGNFPGRFSGRQFSNSRSEMNVSTLELGDSALYLCASIVAPGANEKLFFGSGTQLSVL.

The V call is TRBV11-3, the J call TRBJ1-2; 7 nucleotides agree with TRBD1. Germline V CDR1 and CDR2: SGHNT, YENEEA. The junction had 9 bases not matched to a gene; V was cut back by 4 bases and J by 13 bases. This CDR3 has 12 amino acids. CDR3 sequence (DNA): TGTGCCAGCAGCTCAGACAGGGTTCTAACCACCTTC. This gives the protein CASSSDRVLTTF.

This sequence joins TRBV11-3 and TRBJ2-7; a possible D gene is TRBD2 (6 bases). The CDR3 covers 16 residues. The germline V gene encodes CDR1 SGHNT and CDR2 YENEEA. V lost 5 bases to trimming and J lost 0 bases, with 17 bases between them. The CDR3: CASSPLEVRDSYEQYF. CDR3 bases: TGTGCCAGCAGCCCCCTCGAGGTGCGGGACTCCTACGAGCAGTACTTC.

This clone was detected only once. The rearrangement uses TRBV6-4 and TRBJ2-3, with D possibly matching TRBD1 (6 bases). V lost 6 bases and J lost 2, with 18 bases in between. Per the germline V gene, CDR1 is MRHNA and CDR2 is SNTAGT. CDR3 length: 16 residues. CDR3 residues: CASSKDSQGPTDTQYF. CDR3 bases: TGTGCCAGCAGCAAGGACAGTCAAGGCCCCACAGATACGCAGTATTTT.

This chain joins TRBV10-3 and TRBJ2-7, with D perhaps matching TRBD2 (5 bases). Germline values: CDR1 ENHRY, CDR2 SYGVKD. V was trimmed by 11 bases and J by 2 bases, leaving 16 bases between them. The CDR3 has 13 residues. CDR3 loop: CAFRRTGTYEQYF. CDR3 coding DNA: TGTGCCTTTCGCCGGACGGGGACCTACGAGCAGTACTTC.

The rearrangement links TRBV7-3 to TRBJ1-2; no firm D call. The CDR3 totals 15 residues. Germline-derived CDR1 and CDR2 are SGHTA and FQGTGA. Trimming took off 6 bases at V and 8 bases at J, with 22 bases between the two ends. The CDR3 protein is CASSPTAGPSGGYTF. The DNA for the CDR3 is TGTGCCAGCAGTCCAACAGCGGGCCCTTCTGGGGGCTACACCTTC.

The CDR3 loop reads CASSLDAVYSNQPQHF. The DNA for the CDR3 is TGTGCCAGCAGCTTGGATGCAGTGTATAGCAATCAGCCCCAGCATTTT. The chain carries TRBV5-5 and TRBJ1-5; the D is unclear. Trimming stripped 0 bases from V and 0 bases from J, with 10 bases between. The CDR3 length is 16 residues. The germline V gene has CDR1 SGHKS and CDR2 YYEKEE (reference sequence).

The chain has TRBV7-6 and TRBJ1-1; D uncertain. The CDR3 spans 12 residues. V was pared by 5 bases and J by 8 bases, with 12 bases between. Per germline, CDR1 SGHVS and CDR2 FNYEAQ. This CDR3 reads CASSHDGVEAFF. The CDR3 DNA follows: TGTGCCAGCAGCCACGACGGAGTAGAAGCTTTCTTT.

Only one count was recorded for this clone. The CDR3 DNA reads as TGTGCCAGCAGCCTGAGACAGGGGAGCGTAGTGTTTAAGGACAATGAGCAGTTCTTC. Residues: CASSLRQGSVVFKDNEQFF. J is TRBJ2-1 and V is TRBV7-2; 8 bases match TRBD1. The CDR3 spans 19 residues. Trimming at V came to 5 bases and at J to 5 bases, leaving 20 bases not matched to a gene. CDR1 is SGHTA and CDR2 is FQGNSA in the germline V gene.

This clone was seen just once. The chain carries TRBV2 and TRBJ2-1, with unresolved D. Deletions cut 2 bases from V and 10 bases from J, with 9 bases between. The CDR3 runs to 12 residues. In germline, CDR1 is SNHLY, CDR2 FYNNEI. CDR3 nucleotides: TGTGCCAGCAGTGAATTGGGCTGGGAGCAGTTCTTC. It yields the protein CASSELGWEQFF.

The V and J genes are TRBV2 and TRBJ1-5; no definite D call. The V gene's germline CDR1 is SNHLY and CDR2 FYNNEI. The V gene lost 5 bases and the J gene lost 4 bases, with 9 bases spanning the gap. The CDR3 is 13 amino acids. The CDR3 here is CASSRFSNQPQHF. In nucleotides, the CDR3 is TGTGCCAGCAGTCGGTTTAGTAATCAGCCCCAGCATTTT.

The rearrangement joins TRBV19 to TRBJ2-3; D is possibly TRBD2 (5 bases). V gave up 3 bases and J gave up 2 bases, with 15 bases separating them. CDR1 and CDR2 from the germline V gene are LNHDA and SQIVND (reference sequence). This CDR3 is 16 amino acids long. CDR3 region: CASSMESGVYTDTQYF. The CDR3 nucleotides are TGTGCCAGTAGTATGGAATCCGGGGTCTACACAGATACGCAGTATTTT.

V and J are TRBV5-1 and TRBJ2-5; TRBD2 aligns across 13 bases. V shed 4 bases and J 2 bases; nucleotides not matched to a gene: 5. Germline V gene sequence: CDR1 SGHRS, CDR2 YFSETQ. CDR3 size: 16 residues. The DNA of the CDR3 is TGCGCCAGCAGCCCCGGACTAGCGGGGGTTCAAGAGACCCAGTACTTC. Its translation: CASSPGLAGVQETQYF.

The rearrangement joins TRBV6-1 to TRBJ2-2, with 9 positions matching TRBD2. Germline CDR1 reads MNHNS; CDR2 reads SASEGT. CDR3 size: 14 residues. V gave up 6 bases and J gave up 9 bases; unmatched junction bases: 8. CDR3 sequence (DNA): TGTGCCAGCAGGAGCTCGCGGGAGGGACGGGAGCTGTTTTTT. It translates to CASRSSREGRELFF.

The chain combines TRBV30 with TRBJ1-4, with TRBD1 as a possible D gene (6 bases). The CDR3 runs 15 residues. With 1 base removed from V and 3 bases from J, the gap between germline ends came to 12 bases. Looked up from germline, CDR1 is GTSNPN and CDR2 is SVGIG (reference sequence). The CDR3 nucleotides are TGTGCCTGGAGTGGGGAACAGGGCCCTAATGAAAAACTGTTTTTT. Translated, it gives CAWSGEQGPNEKLFF.

The chain combines TRBV19 with TRBJ2-7, with 7 bases matching TRBD1. The CDR3 runs 14 residues. Germline CDR1 LNHDA, CDR2 SQIVND (reference sequence). V shed 4 bases, J shed 2 bases, and the junction held 5 bases outside the gene matches. This CDR3 reads CASSTMTGTYEQYF. The CDR3 DNA is TGTGCCAGTAGTACTATGACAGGGACCTACGAGCAGTACTTC.

V and J are TRBV4-1 and TRBJ2-6, with D perhaps matching TRBD1 (6 bases). The CDR3 runs 16 residues. V dropped 2 bases and J dropped 5 bases, with 13 bases sitting between them. Germline-derived CDR1 and CDR2 are MGHRA and YSYEKL. For the CDR3, the DNA is TGCGCCAGCAGCCAATTAAACAGGGTTCGGGCCAACGTCCTGACTTTC. Translated, it gives CASSQLNRVRANVLTF.

The V gene is TRBV29-1, the J gene TRBJ2-1; 7 bases fit TRBD2. V lost 7 bases to trimming and J lost 6 bases; unmatched junction nucleotides: 12. The CDR3 loop spans 14 amino acids. CDR1 SQVTM and CDR2 ANQGSEA come from the germline V gene. CDR3 protein: CSAGTRLAGNEQFF. CDR3 sequence (DNA): TGCAGCGCTGGCACGAGACTAGCTGGCAATGAGCAGTTCTTC.

V and J are TRBV11-2 and TRBJ2-2; a possible D gene is TRBD1 (6 bases). CDR1 SGHAT and CDR2 FQNNGV come from the germline V gene. With 5 bases removed from V and 13 bases from J, the gap between germline ends came to 17 bases. The CDR3 has 13 residues. CDR3 DNA: TGTGCCAGCAGCCCAGGGGTATCCTTGGGGCTGTTTTTT. This encodes CASSPGVSLGLFF.

The chain uses TRBV7-9 and TRBJ2-5; a possible D gene is TRBD2 (8 bases). The CDR3 sequence is 18 residues long. V dropped 5 bases and J dropped 7 bases, with 29 bases sitting between them. Germline V CDR1 and CDR2: SEHNR, FQNEAQ (reference sequence). The CDR3: CASSRSGGATTGWVTQYF. CDR3 coding DNA: TGTGCCAGCAGCCGCAGCGGGGGCGCCACGACAGGGTGGGTGACCCAGTACTTC.

This clone was picked up one time. The V and J genes are TRBV4-1 and TRBJ1-6; no definite D call. CDR1 and CDR2 from the germline V gene are MGHRA and YSYEKL. Trimming removed 6 bases at V and 7 bases at J, with 13 bases between. CDR3 size: 14 residues. CDR3 nucleotide sequence: TGCGCCAGCAGTTTAGAACCGGAGAATTCACCCCTCCACTTT. It encodes CASSLEPENSPLHF.